These 25 T cell receptor beta chains were sequenced from one sample in a study of shared clonotypes between healthy human individuals. Generated by immunoSEQ multiplex PCR, the TCRdb table keeps only in-frame clones and is missing some. The sample contains roughly 2.5 million clones, around 94% of which appear only once. The sample comprised naive CD4+ T cells sorted from blood. Sample subset: CD45RA+ positively selected. These TCRs come from a man between 18 and 35 years old in good health.

This clone occurred a few times. This chain joins TRBV10-1 and TRBJ2-7, with no clear D. Trimming shortened V by 3 bases and J by 4 bases, and 13 bases separated the two germline ends. There are 14 residues in the CDR3. The germline gives CDR1 WNHNN, CDR2 SYGVQD (reference sequence). This CDR3 is CASSEGALGYEQYF. The CDR3 DNA reads TGCGCCAGCAGTGAAGGTGCGTTGGGGTACGAGCAGTACTTC.

This chain joins TRBV2 and TRBJ2-3, with 7 bases lining up with TRBD2. Germline assignment: CDR1 SNHLY and CDR2 FYNNEI. V lost 8 bases and J lost 4; bases outside the gene matches: 3. The CDR3 loop spans 12 amino acids. CDR3 DNA sequence: TGTGCCAGCGTTCTAGCGGCAGATACGCAGTATTTT. This gives the protein CASVLAADTQYF.

The rearrangement links TRBV6-4 to TRBJ1-5, with a tentative D call TRBD1 (5 bases). CDR3 length equals 13 residues. The germline CDR1 and CDR2 sequences are MRHNA and SNTAGT. Trimming took 2 bases from V and 7 from J, leaving 9 bases between them. The DNA for the CDR3 is TGTGCCAGCAGTGACGGGGGTGGCCAGCCCCAGCATTTT. Its protein product is CASSDGGGQPQHF.

This sequence joins TRBV28 and TRBJ1-1; D call uncertain. The V end lost 4 bases, the J end lost 1 base, and 7 bases lay between the germline ends. This CDR3 has 13 residues. Looked up from germline, CDR1 is MDHEN and CDR2 is SYDVKM. CDR3 residues: CASSWGENTEAFF. Here the CDR3 DNA reads TGTGCCAGCAGTTGGGGAGAGAACACTGAAGCTTTCTTT.

This clone was picked up one time. Different DNA sequences within this sample yield the same CDR3. V gene TRBV5-4 combines with J gene TRBJ2-2; D gene ambiguous. The CDR3 covers 12 residues. Germline V gives CDR1 SGHNT, CDR2 YYREEE (reference sequence). V gave up 5 bases and J gave up 7 bases, with 9 bases separating them. CDR3 sequence reads: CASSLRGGELFF. CDR3 coding DNA: TGTGCCAGCAGTCTTCGAGGCGGGGAGCTGTTTTTT.

The chain links TRBV6-5 to TRBJ2-7; D is unresolved. Per the germline V gene, CDR1 is MNHEY and CDR2 is SVGAGI. This CDR3 comprises 12 residues. V lost 6 bases to trimming and J lost 2 bases, with 8 bases between them. CDR3 DNA sequence: TGTGCCAGCAGCCGCGGTACCTACGAGCAGTACTTC. As protein: CASSRGTYEQYF.

As for this clone: Its ends do not fully match the called genes, so a read error is possible. V is TRBV7-8 and J is TRBJ2-7; D ambiguous. The CDR3 runs 15 residues. From germline, CDR1 is SGHVS and CDR2 FQNEAQ. CDR3 bases: TGTGCCAGCAGCTCCCGACAAGACCTCTCCTACGAGCAGCACTTC. Translation: CASSSRQDLSYEQHF.

The DNA of the CDR3 is TGTGCCAGCAGCTTAGGGGCACGAGCGGGGGGGGATACGCAGTATTTT. This gives the protein CASSLGARAGGDTQYF. V is TRBV7-8 and J is TRBJ2-3, with 10 bases matching TRBD2. The CDR3 runs to 16 residues. V gave up 1 base and J gave up 6 bases; unmatched junction bases: 7. CDR1 and CDR2 from the germline V gene are SGHVS and FQNEAQ.

This rearrangement joins TRBV6-1 to TRBJ2-1; tentatively, D is TRBD1 or TRBD2 (5 bases each). There are 14 residues in the CDR3. Trimming cost V 5 bases and J 4 bases, with 12 bases left between them. Germline assignment: CDR1 MNHNS and CDR2 SASEGT. The CDR3 loop is CASSRDGAYNEQFF. CDR3 DNA: TGTGCCAGCAGTAGGGACGGGGCGTACAATGAGCAGTTCTTC.

The V call is TRBV5-1, the J call TRBJ2-1; TRBD2 aligns across 13 bases. This CDR3 contains 15 residues. CDR1 SGHRS and CDR2 YFSETQ come from the germline V gene. J lost 9 bases, V lost 1 base, and 4 bases had no gene match. The CDR3 reads CASSLTSGGAAEQFF. The DNA of the CDR3 is TGCGCCAGCAGCTTGACTAGCGGGGGGGCAGCTGAGCAGTTCTTC.

This rearrangement joins TRBV5-1 to TRBJ2-7; D perhaps matches TRBD1 (5 bases). The CDR3 has 11 residues. CDR1 is SGHRS and CDR2 is YFSETQ in the germline V gene. The V and J ends lost 7 bases and 5 bases respectively, with 10 bases between them. The CDR3 reads CASQGRNEQYF. CDR3 coding DNA: TGCGCCAGCCAGGGCCGGAACGAGCAGTACTTC.

The chain recombines TRBV4-1 with TRBJ1-1; D call uncertain. Germline V gene sequence: CDR1 MGHRA, CDR2 YSYEKL. V was pared by 1 base and J by 0 bases, with 12 bases between. The CDR3 contains 16 residues. The CDR3 sequence is CASSQAHGSMNTEAFF. The CDR3 bases are TGCGCCAGCAGCCAAGCTCATGGCAGTATGAACACTGAAGCTTTCTTT.

The chain joins TRBV6-1 to TRBJ1-5; D remains unclear. The CDR3 extends over 16 amino acids. Trimming stripped 4 bases from V and 2 bases from J, with 15 bases between. Looked up from germline, CDR1 is MNHNS and CDR2 is SASEGT. As DNA, the CDR3 is TGTGCCAGCAGTGGTGTAGGGATTGTGGGCAATCAGCCCCAGCATTTT. Translated, it gives CASSGVGIVGNQPQHF.

Worth noting for this clone: The same CDR3 can be traced to other DNA sequences in this sample. This chain connects TRBV19 to TRBJ1-2; TRBD1 aligns across 9 bases. The CDR3 consists of 15 residues. Losses at the gene ends were 5 bases for V and 4 bases for J; bases not matched to a gene: 8. Germline V gene lookup returns CDR1 LNHDA and CDR2 SQIVND (reference sequence). The CDR3 reads CASSPGTGKSYGYTF. DNA of the CDR3: TGTGCCAGTAGTCCCGGGACAGGGAAAAGCTATGGCTACACCTTC.

The gene calls are TRBV11-2 and TRBJ2-7; D might be TRBD1 (6 bases). The CDR3 is 16 residues long. V gave up 0 bases and J gave up 7 bases, with 19 bases separating them. From germline, CDR1 is SGHAT and CDR2 FQNNGV. In DNA, the CDR3 is TGTGCCAGCAGCTTAGATCAGGGGAAAGGGGATAGGGAGCAGTACTTC. This encodes CASSLDQGKGDREQYF.

This clone was seen only once. The chain is built from TRBV5-1 and TRBJ1-2; unclear D gene. The CDR3 has 14 residues. V dropped 1 base and J dropped 1 base, with 8 bases sitting between them. In germline, CDR1 is SGHRS, CDR2 YFSETQ. CDR3 coding DNA: TGCGCCAGCAGCTTGTCTCCGGATAACTATGGCTACACCTTC. It is translated as CASSLSPDNYGYTF.

The chain recombines TRBV6-1 with TRBJ2-1; maybe TRBD1 (7 bases). Between the trimmed V and J ends, which lost 4 bases and 2 bases, there was a span of 12 bases. CDR3 size: 15 residues. Looked up from germline, CDR1 is MNHNS and CDR2 is SASEGT. The CDR3 coding sequence is TGTGCCAGCAGTGTTTCAGGGGGGACCTACAATGAGCAGTTCTTC. It specifies CASSVSGGTYNEQFF.

The chain has TRBV5-1 and TRBJ2-1; D possibly corresponds to TRBD1 (6 bases). The V end was cut by 1 base, the J end by 6 bases, with 11 bases between. This CDR3 spans 14 amino acids. Germline values: CDR1 SGHRS, CDR2 YFSETQ. The DNA for the CDR3 is TGCGCCAGCAGCTTGTACACAGGGCTCAATGAGCAGTTCTTC. Translating gives CASSLYTGLNEQFF.

Details on this clone: Other DNA sequences within the sample encode an identical CDR3. The chain joins TRBV5-1 to TRBJ2-7, with D hard to call. CDR1 is SGHRS and CDR2 is YFSETQ in the germline V gene. V was pared by 0 bases and J by 0 bases, with 7 bases between. The CDR3 covers 14 residues. The CDR3, as DNA: TGCGCCAGCAGCTTGGGACCGACCTCCTACGAGCAGTACTTC. This encodes CASSLGPTSYEQYF.

The rearrangement uses TRBV4-1 and TRBJ2-1; D is unresolved. The CDR3 is 13 residues long. Trimming took off 2 bases at V and 5 bases at J, with 7 bases between the two ends. CDR1 MGHRA and CDR2 YSYEKL come from the germline V gene. The CDR3 loop is CASSQFQHNEQFF. For the CDR3, the DNA is TGCGCCAGCAGCCAATTCCAGCACAATGAGCAGTTCTTC.

This chain links TRBV5-4 with TRBJ2-5, with 7 bases that match TRBD2. The CDR3 totals 16 residues. V shed 5 bases, J shed 1 base, and the junction held 11 bases outside the gene matches. In germline, CDR1 is SGHNT, CDR2 YYREEE (reference sequence). CDR3 protein: CASSSQGGALQETQYF. CDR3 sequence (DNA): TGTGCCAGCAGTTCGCAGGGAGGGGCGCTCCAAGAGACCCAGTACTTC.

The chain has TRBV27 and TRBJ1-2; weak D call: TRBD1 (6 bases). CDR1 and CDR2 from the germline V gene are MNHEY and SMNVEV (reference sequence). This CDR3 has 16 amino acids. The V and J ends lost 6 bases and 5 bases respectively, with 22 bases between them. CDR3 DNA sequence: TGTGCCAGCAGAAAACTAGGGGGGGGCCCAGGTTATGGCTACACCTTC. Protein sequence: CASRKLGGGPGYGYTF.

This chain connects TRBV5-4 to TRBJ2-1; 13 nucleotides align to TRBD2. CDR1 and CDR2 (germline): SGHNT, YYREEE (reference sequence). The CDR3 is 14 residues long. The V gene end was trimmed by 5 bases and the J gene end by 15 bases; junction bases not matched to a gene: 11. The CDR3 spells CASRPGTSGNGVFF. The CDR3, as DNA: TGTGCCAGCAGACCTGGGACTAGCGGGAATGGGGTGTTCTTC.

This chain connects TRBV7-2 to TRBJ1-4; D remains ambiguous. Trimming removed 0 bases at V and 6 bases at J, with 8 bases between. The germline V gene encodes CDR1 SGHTA and CDR2 FQGNSA. This CDR3 is 14 amino acids long. The CDR3 spells CASSLASGDEKLFF. The DNA for the CDR3 is TGTGCCAGCAGCTTAGCCTCTGGGGATGAAAAACTGTTTTTT.

The chain uses TRBV5-1 and TRBJ1-2; D is undetermined. Germline values: CDR1 SGHRS, CDR2 YFSETQ. The CDR3 covers 13 residues. Trimming stripped 4 bases from V and 0 bases from J, with 7 bases between. DNA of the CDR3: TGCGCCAGCAGCGTGGTGGCTAACTATGGCTACACCTTC. Protein: CASSVVANYGYTF.